This T cell receptor (beta chain) appears in the sequencing data of a study of blood T cells in healthy people across ages. This clonotype showed up just a few times. For the second PCR, which ran for roughly 7 to 11 cycles, a sample-barcoded 5' primer and a J-beta primer mix were used. TCRdb recomputed calls from the 5' RACE reads with MiXCR, one row per CDR3 protein. The repertoire holds about 1.5 million distinct CDR3 sequences, with 35% to 45% as singletons. V gave up 5 bases and J gave up 15 bases, with 17 bases separating them. The CDR3 consists of 11 residues. Germline values: CDR1 SQVTM, CDR2 ANQGSEA.

The sample taken for sequencing was blood. The chain uses TRBV29-1 and TRBJ2-1; the D gene could be TRBD1 or TRBD2 (5 bases each). This TCR was recovered from a woman between 18 and 29 years old in good health. This chain's CDR3 is CSVSPLGTTFF. The CDR3 coding sequence is TGCAGCGTTTCCCCCCTAGGGACCACGTTCTTC.